Following are 5 T cell receptor beta chains from one sample sequenced in a study of Graves' ophthalmopathy and Graves' hyperthyroidism. The authors amplified TCR beta CDR3 regions from RNA transcripts. Scientists carried out first-round RT-PCR using HTBI primers and then a second-round multiplex PCR. Each CDR3 protein gets one entry after TCRdb re-called the multiplex PCR reads with MiXCR. The sample yields around 1,200,000 distinct CDR3 sequences, about 35% seen once. Sequenced sample: peripheral blood or thyroid tissue (not recorded which). Receptors were obtained from an adult man with Graves' hyperthyroidism.

The chain links TRBV20-1 to TRBJ1-5, with a tentative D call TRBD1 (5 bases). The V end was cut by 0 bases, the J end by 4 bases, with 13 bases between. The CDR3 has 15 residues. The germline CDR1 and CDR2 sequences are DFQATT and SNEGSKA (reference sequence). The CDR3 region is CSARDGTNSNQPQHF. The CDR3 DNA sequence: TGCAGTGCTAGAGATGGGACGAACTCTAATCAGCCCCAGCATTTT.

The rearrangement joins TRBV7-2 to TRBJ2-2, with TRBD1 as a possible D gene (5 bases). Germline V gives CDR1 SGHTA, CDR2 FQGNSA. Between the trimmed V and J ends, which lost 6 bases and 8 bases, there was a span of 25 bases. This CDR3 contains 17 residues. CDR3 bases: TGTGCCAGCAGTTACTCGGTGGGGCTACACTTTCCAGGGGAGCTGTTTTTT. As protein: CASSYSVGLHFPGELFF.

Ten or more counts support this clonotype. The chain recombines TRBV7-9 with TRBJ1-3; 8 bases are shared with TRBD1. The germline gives CDR1 SEHNR, CDR2 FQNEAQ (reference sequence). The CDR3 totals 16 residues. Trimming at V came to 3 bases and at J to 1 base, leaving 5 bases not matched to a gene. The chain's CDR3 is CASSFARGLSGNTIYF. CDR3 coding DNA: TGTGCCAGCAGCTTTGCCAGGGGGCTTTCTGGAAACACCATATATTTT.

With regard to this clonotype: As the CDR3 is not closed by the conserved phenylalanine or tryptophan, this likely results from a read error. No DNA is shown, since the ends of the CDR3 on it are uncertain; the CDR3 is the one TCRdb lists. The rearrangement joins TRBV5-1 to TRBJ2-5; the table's D call of TRBD1 was not tested on the DNA. Germline CDR1 is SGHRS and CDR2 is YFSETQ. 16 amino acids form the CDR3, both terminal residues included. CDR3 amino acids: CASSLVSQGGGYTFGS.

The J gene is TRBJ1-5, the V gene TRBV16; D perhaps matches TRBD1 (6 bases). V was cut by 1 base and J by 4 bases, with 14 bases left in between. This CDR3 has 16 residues. Germline V gene lookup returns CDR1 KGHSY and CDR2 FQNENV. CDR3 DNA sequence: TGTGCCAGCAGCCAATACGCACAGGGCGGTAATCAGCCCCAGCATTTT. This codes for CASSQYAQGGNQPQHF.